This T cell receptor beta chain was profiled in a study of a mutant IDH1 vaccine in newly diagnosed glioma. The protocol was immunoSEQ multiplex PCR, while the TCRdb copy is restricted to in-frame clones and leaves out a portion. The sample contains more than 25,000 clones, roughly four fifths of which appear only once. Sample time point: week 35, safety follow-up. The content of each vaccine dose was 300 ug of mutant IDH1 20-mer peptide, and topical imiquimod accompanied it. Donor diagnoses consisted of new WHO grade 3 or 4 IDH1-mutant, ATRX-lost astrocytomas. A word on this clone: Its antigen is not known.

Germline V gene lookup returns CDR1 MGHDK and CDR2 SYGVNS. The length of the CDR3 is 16 residues. V lost 10 bases to trimming and J lost 6 bases, with 27 bases between them. The clonotype comes from a man aged 45-65 years with glioma. The chain has TRBV25-1 and TRBJ1-1; tentative D call: TRBD1 (5 bases). This material consisted of PBMCs, taken from a glioma patient whose treatment included an IDH1 peptide vaccine. The CDR3 coding sequence is TGTGCCACCTTACTAACAAACAGGCAGGGATCGGCTGAAGCTTTCTTT. Residues: CATLLTNRQGSAEAFF.